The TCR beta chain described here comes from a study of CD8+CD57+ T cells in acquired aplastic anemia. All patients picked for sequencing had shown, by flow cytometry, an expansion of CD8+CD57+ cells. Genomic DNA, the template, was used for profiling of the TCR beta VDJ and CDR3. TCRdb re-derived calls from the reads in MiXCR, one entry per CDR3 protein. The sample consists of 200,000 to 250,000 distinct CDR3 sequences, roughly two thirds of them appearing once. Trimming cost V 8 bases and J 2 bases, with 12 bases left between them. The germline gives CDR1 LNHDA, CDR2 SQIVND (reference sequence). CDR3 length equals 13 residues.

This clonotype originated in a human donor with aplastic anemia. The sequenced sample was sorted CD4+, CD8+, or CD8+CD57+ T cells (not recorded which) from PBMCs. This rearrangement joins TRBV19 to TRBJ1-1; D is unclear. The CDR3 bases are TGTGCCAGTTATTGGACGGGAAACACTGAAGCTTTCTTT. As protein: CASYWTGNTEAFF.